The 3 T cell receptor beta chains below all came from one sample that was sequenced in a study of T cells in Graves' hyperthyroidism and ophthalmopathy. The TCR beta CDR3 regions underwent amplification using RNA transcripts as the source. A set of HTBI primers served as the primers for a first-round RT-PCR of the TCR CDR3. A single record per CDR3 protein comes from TCRdb applying MiXCR to the multiplex PCR reads. The sample has about 640,000 distinct CDR3 sequences; roughly 14% are singletons. Source material: blood. These TCRs come from a woman between 50 and 59 years old with Graves' ophthalmopathy.

The V gene is TRBV29-1, the J gene TRBJ1-2; a possible D gene is TRBD1 (5 bases). The CDR3 is 13 residues long. V gave up 4 bases and J gave up 0 bases, with 9 bases separating them. Germline V gives CDR1 SQVTM, CDR2 ANQGSEA. The CDR3 is CSVVRGSNYGYTF. The CDR3 DNA reads as TGCAGCGTTGTGAGGGGATCTAACTATGGCTACACCTTC.

This clonotype showed up just a few times. The chain joins TRBV12-3 or TRBV12-4 to TRBJ1-6; TRBD1 aligns across 9 bases. The V and J ends lost 7 bases and 9 bases, in that order; junction bases with no gene match: 10. The CDR3 loop spans 15 amino acids. DNA of the CDR3: TGTGCCAGCACCTTATCCGGGACAGGGTTTTCACCCCTCCACTTT. Protein: CASTLSGTGFSPLHF.

In regard to this clonotype: This may come from a read error, since a much larger clone is one base off. The chain has TRBV5-1 and TRBJ2-3, with D maybe TRBD2 (6 bases). Germline V gives CDR1 SGHRS, CDR2 YFSETQ. The germline V and J ends were trimmed by 0 bases and 5 bases, with 10 bases remaining between them. This CDR3 comprises 14 residues. CDR3 residues: CASSLVEEGDTQYF. CDR3 nucleotides: TGCGCCAGCAGCTTGGTGGAGGAGGGAGATACGCAGTATTTT.